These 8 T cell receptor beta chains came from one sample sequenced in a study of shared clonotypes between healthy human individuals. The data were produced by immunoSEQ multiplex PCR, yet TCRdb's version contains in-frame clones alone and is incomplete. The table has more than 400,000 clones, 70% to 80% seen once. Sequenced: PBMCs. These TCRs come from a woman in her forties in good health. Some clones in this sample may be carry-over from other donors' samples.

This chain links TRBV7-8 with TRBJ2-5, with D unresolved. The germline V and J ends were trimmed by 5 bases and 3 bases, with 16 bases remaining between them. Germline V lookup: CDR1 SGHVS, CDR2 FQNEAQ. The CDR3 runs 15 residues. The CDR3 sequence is CASSTLLSQEETQYF. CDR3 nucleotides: TGTGCCAGCAGCACTCTCCTCTCCCAGGAAGAGACCCAGTACTTC.

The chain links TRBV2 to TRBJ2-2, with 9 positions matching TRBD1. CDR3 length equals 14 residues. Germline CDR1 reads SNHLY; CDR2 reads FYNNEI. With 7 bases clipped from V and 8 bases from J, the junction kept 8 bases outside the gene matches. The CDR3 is CASNQQGATGELFF. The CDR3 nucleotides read TGTGCCAGCAACCAACAGGGGGCAACGGGGGAGCTGTTTTTT.

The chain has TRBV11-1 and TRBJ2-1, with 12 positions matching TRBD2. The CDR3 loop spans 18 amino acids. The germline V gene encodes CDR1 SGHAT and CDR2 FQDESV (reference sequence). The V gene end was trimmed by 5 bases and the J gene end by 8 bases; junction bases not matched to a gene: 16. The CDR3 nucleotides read TGTGCCAGCAGCCCCGAGGGGGCCGGGACTAGCGGGTTCGATGAGCAGTTCTTC. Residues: CASSPEGAGTSGFDEQFF.

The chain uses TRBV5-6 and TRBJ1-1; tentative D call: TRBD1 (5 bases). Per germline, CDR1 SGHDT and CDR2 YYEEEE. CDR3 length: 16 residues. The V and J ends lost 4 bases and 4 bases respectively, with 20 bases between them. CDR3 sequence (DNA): TGTGCCAGCAGCCCAAAAGGGCGGGGGACGAGCACTGAAGCTTTCTTT. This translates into CASSPKGRGTSTEAFF.

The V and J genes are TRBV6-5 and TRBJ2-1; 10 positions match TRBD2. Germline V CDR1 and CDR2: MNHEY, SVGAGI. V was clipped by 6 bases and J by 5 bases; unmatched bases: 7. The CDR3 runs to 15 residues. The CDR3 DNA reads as TGTGCCAGCAGAACGACTAGCGGGCCCCACAATGAGCAGTTCTTC. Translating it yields CASRTTSGPHNEQFF.

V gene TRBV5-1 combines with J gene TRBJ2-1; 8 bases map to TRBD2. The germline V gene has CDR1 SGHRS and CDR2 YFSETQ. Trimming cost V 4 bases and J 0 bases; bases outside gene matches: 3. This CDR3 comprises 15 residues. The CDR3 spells CASSLTSVSYNEQFF. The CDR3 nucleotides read TGCGCCAGCAGCCTGACTAGCGTCTCCTACAATGAGCAGTTCTTC.

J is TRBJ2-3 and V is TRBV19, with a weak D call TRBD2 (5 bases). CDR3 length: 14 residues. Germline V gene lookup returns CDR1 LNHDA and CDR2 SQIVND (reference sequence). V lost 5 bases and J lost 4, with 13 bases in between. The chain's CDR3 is CASSRPRVPDTQYF. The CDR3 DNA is TGTGCCAGTAGTCGCCCGAGGGTTCCAGATACGCAGTATTTT.

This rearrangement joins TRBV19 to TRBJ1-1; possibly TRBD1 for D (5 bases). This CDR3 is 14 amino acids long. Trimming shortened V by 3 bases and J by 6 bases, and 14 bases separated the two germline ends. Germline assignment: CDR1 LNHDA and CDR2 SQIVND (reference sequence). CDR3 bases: TGTGCCAGTAGTATCGTGAGGAGGGGCGCTGAAGCTTTCTTT. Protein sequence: CASSIVRRGAEAFF.